This T cell receptor beta chain was sequenced for a study of shared clonotypes between healthy human individuals (dated by TCRdb to 2020 to 2022). With respect to the entire study: The cohort comprised a couple of women and a few men aged 18 to 49 years. Per donor, three plates each were used for CD4 naive and CD4 memory, two for CD8 naive, and one for CD8 memory. Blood TCR repertoires of roughly five healthy adults were deeply sequenced to estimate repertoire size and the extent of clonotype sharing between individuals. To increase sequencing depth and limit assay-specific biases, TCR repertoire library preparation and sequencing were carried out by different laboratories using diverse techniques. Leukapheresis yielded between about 0.9 and 9.5 billion PBMCs per donor. Here is what the overall study found, with its caveats: The small number of donors limited the genetic and exposure-history diversity represented. Naive subsets generally had larger estimated clonotype richness than memory subsets did. Pairwise subsampling led to the expectation that sequencing depth would affect the degree of clonotype sharing among donors. Compared with non-shared clonotypes, the clonotypes found in all four sorted-subset donors had higher generation probabilities. Incomplete sequencing was indicated by rarefaction of sorted-subset datasets, despite the large sequencing depth. About 5% of naive CD4, 3.5% of naive CD8, roughly 2.4% of memory CD4, and approximately 0.4% of memory CD8 clonotypes were shared across several donors. Only blood was sampled, and tissue TCR repertoires likely differ from those in blood.

Using the deep immunoSEQ assay, TCR CDR3 regions were amplified from genomic DNA by multiplex PCR. For each cell subset, the extracted genomic DNA was distributed evenly across all wells of several immunoSEQ 96-well plates, and each plate served as one replicate. For sorted subsets, about 200 ng genomic DNA, equal to tens of thousands of T cell genomes, was loaded into each replicate PCR. Purified libraries were measured with a Qubit 3.0 fluorometer, size-checked on a Bioanalyzer 2100, and measured again with the KAPA Library Quantification kit. A separate single-read 150-cycle Illumina NextSeq 550 flow cell was used to sequence each immunoSEQ 96-well plate. The source study handled its data this way. Because the immunoSEQ output held only junctional sequences and lacked quality scores, the filtering could not match the filtering applied to full-length reads. To assign V/J genes and CDR3, sequences were annotated using PyIR, a Python wrapper for IgBLAST v1.9, with IMGT germline references. Reads were removed for weak V/J assignments (E-value above 1e-6), missing CDR3, stop codons, out-of-frame junctions, or ambiguous translated residues. V3J clonotypes were defined as sequences sharing the same inferred V gene, J gene, and CDR3 amino acid sequence. Percentage overlap between repertoires was computed as shared unique clonotypes divided by the size of the smaller repertoire. RTK rarefaction, the Chao1 estimator, and Recon v2.1 estimates of unobserved clonotypes were used to assess repertoire richness. Generation probabilities for all TCRbeta clonotypes obtained by the gDNA method from four donors were computed using OLGA. TCRdb mirrors the immuneACCESS table, restricted to in-frame sequences. Some clones are absent from its copies; in checked studies, under half trace to an unresolved V gene, and the reason for the others is unknown. V and J calls and clone size follow that table, whereas D and trimming were derived from the DNA. The sample table shows approximately 1,000,000 clones, and approximately 80% are seen once. In total, the top ten clones hold about 0.89% of the sample.

This clone was observed once. Its recognized antigen is unknown. No clone much larger than this one lies a single base away; base qualities are absent. Donors were healthy HIV-negative adults with no recently reported acute infections or vaccinations. Every donor was a Caucasian adult living in Nashville, Tennessee, USA. CD4+ T cells were enriched by magnetic negative selection, after which naive cells were positively selected on CD45RA and the negative fraction was taken as the memory subset. Blood was obtained by leukapheresis, after which PBMCs were separated by Ficoll-Histopaque density gradient centrifugation and cryopreserved in liquid nitrogen vapor phase. Purity and quantity of every magnetically sorted T cell population were checked by analytical flow cytometry. From each sorted fraction, genomic DNA was isolated and quantified by UV absorbance on a Nanodrop 2000c. The clonotype was recovered from a young man in good health. Some clones in this sample may be carry-over from other donors' samples. The source material was memory CD4+ T cells from PBMCs. The cell subset or site label for this specimen denotes: CD45RA-negative fraction.

The sequence in DNA is TGTGCCATCAGTGATCGCGGGAGGGTTCAAGAGACCCAGTACTTC. This translates into CAISDRGRVQETQYF. Recombination linked TRBV10-3 to TRBJ2-5, with 9 bases matching TRBD2. Based on the germline V gene, the CDR1 and CDR2 sequences are ENHRY and SYGVKD. The CDR3, from cysteine to phenylalanine, totals 15 residues. CDR3 DNA only is kept here, 45 bases in frame from base 1. For this chain, trimming is 3 bases at the V end and 2 bases at the J end, and the number of junction bases without a gene match is 4.